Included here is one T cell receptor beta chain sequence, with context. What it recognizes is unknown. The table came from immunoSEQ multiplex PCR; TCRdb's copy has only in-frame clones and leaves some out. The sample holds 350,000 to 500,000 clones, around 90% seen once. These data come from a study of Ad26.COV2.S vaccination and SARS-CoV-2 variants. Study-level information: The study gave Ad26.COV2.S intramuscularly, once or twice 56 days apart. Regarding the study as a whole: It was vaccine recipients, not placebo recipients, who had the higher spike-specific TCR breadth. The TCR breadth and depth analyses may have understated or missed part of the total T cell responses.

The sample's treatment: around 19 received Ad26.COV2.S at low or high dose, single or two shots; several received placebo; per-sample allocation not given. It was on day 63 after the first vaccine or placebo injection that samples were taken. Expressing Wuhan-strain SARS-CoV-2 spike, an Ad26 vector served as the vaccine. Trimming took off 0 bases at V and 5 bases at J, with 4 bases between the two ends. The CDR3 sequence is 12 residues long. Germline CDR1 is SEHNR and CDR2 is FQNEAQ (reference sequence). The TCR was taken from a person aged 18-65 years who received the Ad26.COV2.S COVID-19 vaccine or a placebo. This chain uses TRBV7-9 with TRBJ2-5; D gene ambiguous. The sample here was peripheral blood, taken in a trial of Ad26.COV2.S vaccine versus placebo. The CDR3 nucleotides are TGTGCCAGCAGCTTAGCGCCCGAGACCCAGTACTTC. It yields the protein CASSLAPETQYF.